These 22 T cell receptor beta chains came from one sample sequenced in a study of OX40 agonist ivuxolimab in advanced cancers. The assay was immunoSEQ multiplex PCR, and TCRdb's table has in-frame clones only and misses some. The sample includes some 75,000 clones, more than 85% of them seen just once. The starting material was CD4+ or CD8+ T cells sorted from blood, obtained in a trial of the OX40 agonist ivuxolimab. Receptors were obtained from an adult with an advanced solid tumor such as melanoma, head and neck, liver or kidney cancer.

The CDR3 protein is CASSYRQVSPYEQYV. In DNA form, the CDR3 reads TGTGCCAGCAGTTACAGACAGGTGAGTCCCTACGAGCAGTACGTC. The V gene is TRBV6-7, the J gene TRBJ2-7; TRBD1 might be the D (6 bases). TRBV6-7 is assigned to the ORF class and has an uncertain function. Trimming removed 2 bases from V and 2 bases from J, with 13 bases in between. This CDR3 has 15 residues.

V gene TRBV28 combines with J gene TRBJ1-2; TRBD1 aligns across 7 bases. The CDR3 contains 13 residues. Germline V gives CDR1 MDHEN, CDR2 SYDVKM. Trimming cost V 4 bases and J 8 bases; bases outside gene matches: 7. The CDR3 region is CASSSWTGWGYTF. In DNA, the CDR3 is TGTGCCAGCAGTTCCTGGACAGGATGGGGCTACACCTTC.

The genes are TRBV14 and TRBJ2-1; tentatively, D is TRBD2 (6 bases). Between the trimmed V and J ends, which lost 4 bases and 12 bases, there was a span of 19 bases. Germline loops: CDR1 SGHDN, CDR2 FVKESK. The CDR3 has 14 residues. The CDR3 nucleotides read TGTGCCAGCAGCCGGGACCTCAATAGCGGCGGGCAGTTCTTC. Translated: CASSRDLNSGGQFF.

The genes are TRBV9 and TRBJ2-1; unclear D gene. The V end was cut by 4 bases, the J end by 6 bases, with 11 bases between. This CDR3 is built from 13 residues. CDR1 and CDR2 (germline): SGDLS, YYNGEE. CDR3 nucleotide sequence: TGTGCCAGCAGCCCAACAGAGACCAATGAGCAGTTCTTC. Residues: CASSPTETNEQFF.

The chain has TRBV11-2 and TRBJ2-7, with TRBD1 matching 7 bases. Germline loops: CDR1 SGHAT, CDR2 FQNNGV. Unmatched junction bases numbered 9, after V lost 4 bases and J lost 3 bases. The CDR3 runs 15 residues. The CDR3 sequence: CASSSPDRASYEQYV. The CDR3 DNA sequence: TGTGCCAGCAGCTCCCCCGACAGGGCCAGCTACGAGCAGTACGTC.

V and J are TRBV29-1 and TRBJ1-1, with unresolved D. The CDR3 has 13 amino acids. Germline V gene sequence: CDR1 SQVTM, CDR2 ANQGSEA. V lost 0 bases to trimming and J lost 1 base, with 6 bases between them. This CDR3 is CSVEDPGNTEAFF. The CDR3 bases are TGCAGCGTTGAAGATCCAGGGAACACTGAAGCTTTCTTT.

CDR3 protein: CASSLFPGTASYEQYF. The CDR3, as DNA: TGTGCCAGCAGCTTATTCCCCGGGACAGCCTCCTACGAGCAGTACTTC. The gene calls are TRBV7-2 and TRBJ2-7; 7 positions agree with TRBD1. Looked up from germline, CDR1 is SGHTA and CDR2 is FQGNSA. The V gene end was trimmed by 2 bases and the J gene end by 0 bases; junction bases not matched to a gene: 7. The CDR3 extends over 16 amino acids.

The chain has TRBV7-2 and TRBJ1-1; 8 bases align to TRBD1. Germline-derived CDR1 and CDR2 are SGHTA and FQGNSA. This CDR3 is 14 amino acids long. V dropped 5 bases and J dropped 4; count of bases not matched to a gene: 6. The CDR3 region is CASSADRGSTEAFF. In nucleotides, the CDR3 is TGTGCCAGCAGCGCCGACAGGGGTAGCACTGAAGCTTTCTTT. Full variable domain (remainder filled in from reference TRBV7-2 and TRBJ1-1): GAGVSQSPSNKVTEKGKDVELRCDPISGHTALYWYRQSLGQGLEFLIYFQGNSAPDKSGLPSDRFSAERTGGSVSTLTIQRTQQEDSAVYLCASSADRGSTEAFFGQGTRLTVV.

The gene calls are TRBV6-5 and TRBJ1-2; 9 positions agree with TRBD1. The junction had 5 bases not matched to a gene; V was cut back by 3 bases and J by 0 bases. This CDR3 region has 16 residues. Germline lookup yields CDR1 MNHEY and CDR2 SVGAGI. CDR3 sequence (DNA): TGTGCCAGCAGTTATACGGGACAGGGCACTAACTATGGCTACACCTTC. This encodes CASSYTGQGTNYGYTF.

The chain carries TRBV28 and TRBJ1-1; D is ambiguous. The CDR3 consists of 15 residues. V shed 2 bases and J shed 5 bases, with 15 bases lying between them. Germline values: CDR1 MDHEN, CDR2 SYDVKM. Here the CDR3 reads CASSLRRGRLTEAFF. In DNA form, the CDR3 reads TGTGCCAGCAGTTTAAGGCGCGGACGTCTGACTGAAGCTTTCTTT.

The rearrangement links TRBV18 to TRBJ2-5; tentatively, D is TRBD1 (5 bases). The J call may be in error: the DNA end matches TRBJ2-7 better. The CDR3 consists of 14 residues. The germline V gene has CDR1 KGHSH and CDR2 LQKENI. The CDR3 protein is CASSPQGLSYEQYF. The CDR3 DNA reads TGTGCCAGCTCACCTCAGGGCCTCTCCTACGAGCAGTACTTC.

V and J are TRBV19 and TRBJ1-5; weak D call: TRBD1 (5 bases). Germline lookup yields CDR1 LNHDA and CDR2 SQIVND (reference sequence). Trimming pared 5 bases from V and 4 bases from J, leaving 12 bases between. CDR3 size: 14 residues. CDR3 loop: CASSPGTGNQPQHF. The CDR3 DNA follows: TGTGCCAGTAGTCCCGGGACTGGAAATCAGCCCCAGCATTTT.

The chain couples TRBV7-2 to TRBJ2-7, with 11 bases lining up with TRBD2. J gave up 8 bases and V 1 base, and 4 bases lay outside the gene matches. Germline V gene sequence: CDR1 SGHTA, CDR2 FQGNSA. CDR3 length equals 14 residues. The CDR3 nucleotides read TGTGCCAGCAGCTTAGGTCTAGCGGGGGGACAGCAGTACTTC. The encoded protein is CASSLGLAGGQQYF.

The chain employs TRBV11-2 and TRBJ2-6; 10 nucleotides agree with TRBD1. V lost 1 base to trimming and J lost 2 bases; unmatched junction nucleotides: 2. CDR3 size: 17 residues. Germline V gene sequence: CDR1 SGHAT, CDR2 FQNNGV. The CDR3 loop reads CASSLVGTGAGANVLTF. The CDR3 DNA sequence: TGTGCCAGCAGCTTAGTAGGGACAGGGGCTGGGGCCAACGTCCTGACTTTC.

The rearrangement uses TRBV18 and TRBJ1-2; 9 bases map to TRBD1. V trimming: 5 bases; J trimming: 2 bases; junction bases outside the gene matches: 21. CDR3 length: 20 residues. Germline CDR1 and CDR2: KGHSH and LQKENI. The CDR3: CASSSGDRGTTIWLNYGYTF. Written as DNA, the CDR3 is TGTGCCAGCTCATCGGGAGACAGGGGGACGACGATTTGGCTAAACTATGGCTACACCTTC.

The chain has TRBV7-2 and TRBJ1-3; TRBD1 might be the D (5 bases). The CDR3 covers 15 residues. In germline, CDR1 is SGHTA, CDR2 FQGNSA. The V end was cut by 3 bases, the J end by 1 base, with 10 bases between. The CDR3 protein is CASSFQGGSGNTIYF. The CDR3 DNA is TGTGCCAGCAGCTTTCAGGGAGGGTCTGGAAACACCATATATTTT.

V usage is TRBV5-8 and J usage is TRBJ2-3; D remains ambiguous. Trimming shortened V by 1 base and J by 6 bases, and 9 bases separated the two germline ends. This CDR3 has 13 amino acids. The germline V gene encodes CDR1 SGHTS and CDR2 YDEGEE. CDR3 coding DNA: TGTGCCAGCAGCTTGTCGGGTAGTGATACGCAGTATTTT. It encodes CASSLSGSDTQYF.

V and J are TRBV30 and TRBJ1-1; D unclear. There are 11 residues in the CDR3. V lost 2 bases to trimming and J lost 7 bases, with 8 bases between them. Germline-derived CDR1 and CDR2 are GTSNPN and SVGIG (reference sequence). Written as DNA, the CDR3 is TGTGCCTGGAGTAATCTAGTTGAAGCTTTCTTT. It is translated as CAWSNLVEAFF.

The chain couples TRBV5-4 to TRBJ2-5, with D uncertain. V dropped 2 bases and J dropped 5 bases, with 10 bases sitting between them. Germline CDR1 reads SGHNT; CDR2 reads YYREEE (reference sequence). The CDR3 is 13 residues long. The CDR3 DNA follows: TGTGCCAGCAGCTTCAGGACGGGTGAGACCCAGTACTTC. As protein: CASSFRTGETQYF.

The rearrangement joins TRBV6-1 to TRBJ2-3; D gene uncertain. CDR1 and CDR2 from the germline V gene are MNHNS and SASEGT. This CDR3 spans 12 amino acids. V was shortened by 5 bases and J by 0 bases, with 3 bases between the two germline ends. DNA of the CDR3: TGTGCCAGCAGTTCAAGCACAGATACGCAGTATTTT. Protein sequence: CASSSSTDTQYF.

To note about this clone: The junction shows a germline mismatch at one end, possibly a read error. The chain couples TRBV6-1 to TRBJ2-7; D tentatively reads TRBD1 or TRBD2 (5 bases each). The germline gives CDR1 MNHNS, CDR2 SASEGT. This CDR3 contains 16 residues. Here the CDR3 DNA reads TGTGCCATCAGTGATATCGCCCGGGACCCCCTGAGGGAGCAGTACTTC. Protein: CAISDIARDPLREQYF.

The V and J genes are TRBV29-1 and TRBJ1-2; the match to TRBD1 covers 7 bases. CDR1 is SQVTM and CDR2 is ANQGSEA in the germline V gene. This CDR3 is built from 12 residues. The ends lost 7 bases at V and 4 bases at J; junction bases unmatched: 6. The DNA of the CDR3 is TGCAGCGGCCAGACAGGGACCTATGGCTACACCTTC. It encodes CSGQTGTYGYTF.